These T cell receptor beta chains were read from a single sample in a study of blood T cell repertoires in COVID-19. Using immunoSEQ multiplex PCR, the repertoire was profiled, and TCRdb retains in-frame clones only, with some absent. The sample consists of about 250,000 clones, 85% to 90% of them appearing once. The sequenced sample was PBMCs or T cells enriched from blood (not recorded which). These receptors all come from a man in his forties who had recovered from COVID-19. The CDR3 runs from the conserved cysteine through the conserved F or W. The D gene is left open where the match is weak. The listing skips clone size in some rows; elsewhere it reads once, few, many or a size class.

NA	TRBD1	TRBV6-5	TRBJ2-7	CASWTGNAYEQYF	TGTGCCAGCTGGACAGGGAATGCCTACGAGCAGTACTTC
NA	NA	TRBV5-5	TRBJ1-1	CASRRSWATMNTEAFF	TGTGCCAGCAGACGGTCGTGGGCTACCATGAACACTGAAGCTTTCTTT
NA	NA	TRBV5-5	TRBJ1-4	CASSEQGDREKLFF	TGTGCCAGCAGCGAACAGGGTGATCGGGAAAAACTGTTTTTT
NA	NA	TRBV28	TRBJ2-7	CASSFVASVPEQYF	TGTGCCAGCAGTTTTGTTGCTAGTGTGCCCGAGCAGTACTTC
NA	TRBD1	TRBV18	TRBJ2-7	CASSPLTPGQGYEQYF	TGTGCCAGCTCACCACTTACCCCGGGACAGGGCTACGAGCAGTACTTC
NA	NA	TRBV19	TRBJ2-7	CASSTLSYEQYF	TGTGCCAGTAGTACATTGTCCTACGAGCAGTACTTC
NA	TRBD1	TRBV29-1	TRBJ1-5	CSVGTGDQPQHF	TGCAGCGTTGGTACAGGGGATCAGCCCCAGCATTTT
few	NA	TRBV10-3	TRBJ1-5	CAISESAGVQPQHF	TGTGCCATCAGTGAGTCGGCAGGGGTACAGCCCCAGCATTTT
NA	NA	TRBV6-5	TRBJ2-7	CASSFDGTYEQYF	TGTGCCAGCAGTTTTGACGGGACCTACGAGCAGTACTTC
NA	NA	TRBV5-5	TRBJ1-1	CASSFSGQFEAFF	TGTGCCAGCAGCTTTTCAGGGCAATTTGAAGCTTTCTTT
once	NA	TRBV18	TRBJ1-5	CASSPDTTNQPQHF	TGTGCCAGCTCACCCGACACCACCAATCAGCCCCAGCATTTT
NA	TRBD2	TRBV9	TRBJ2-7	CASSLTSGGYEQYF	TGCGCCAGCAGCTTGACTAGCGGCGGCTACGAGCAGTACTTC
NA	NA	TRBV7-3	TRBJ1-4	CASSPSGVGEKLFF	TGTGCCAGCAGCCCCTCGGGGGTAGGGGAAAAACTGTTTTTT
NA	TRBD2	TRBV19	TRBJ2-7	CASSTNAGEYEQYF	TGTGCCAGTAGTACCAACGCGGGGGAGTACGAGCAGTACTTC
NA	NA	TRBV30	TRBJ1-2	CAWRGSGVNGYTF	TGTGCCTGGAGGGGTTCAGGGGTAAATGGCTACACCTTC
NA	NA	TRBV18	TRBJ2-5	CASSREHGPSEETQYF	TGTGCCAGCTCTCGAGAGCACGGTCCCTCGGAGGAGACCCAGTACTTC
few	NA	TRBV3-1/TRBV3-2	TRBJ2-7	CASSQGAGSYEQYF	TGTGCCAGCAGCCAAGGCGCCGGCTCCTACGAGCAGTACTTC
NA	NA	TRBV11-1	TRBJ2-3	CASSPERVNTQYF	TGTGCCAGCAGCCCCGAGAGGGTTAATACGCAGTATTTT
NA	TRBD2	TRBV2	TRBJ2-5	CASSPTSGGPSGETQYF	TGTGCCAGCAGCCCGACTAGCGGGGGGCCTTCGGGGGAGACCCAGTACTTC
NA	TRBD1	TRBV30	TRBJ1-3	CAWSVAGGGNTIYF	TGTGCCTGGAGCGTCGCAGGGGGTGGAAACACCATATATTTT
NA	TRBD2	TRBV6-4	TRBJ2-5	CASSARGNQETQYF	TGTGCCAGCAGCGCGCGGGGGAACCAAGAGACCCAGTACTTC
NA	NA	TRBV3-1/TRBV3-2	TRBJ1-1	CASSQEGAGAFF	TGTGCCAGCAGCCAAGAGGGGGCCGGTGCTTTCTTT
NA	NA	TRBV5-4	TRBJ1-5	CASSPDMGPQHF	TGTGCCAGCAGCCCTGACATGGGGCCCCAGCATTTT
NA	TRBD2	TRBV9	TRBJ2-1	CASSPGLANYNEQFF	TGTGCCAGCAGCCCTGGACTAGCGAACTACAATGAGCAGTTCTTC
NA	TRBD1	TRBV7-2	TRBJ2-2	CASSGPGGNTGELFF	TGTGCCAGCAGCGGACCAGGGGGGAACACCGGGGAGCTGTTTTTT
NA	NA	TRBV5-1	TRBJ1-2	CASSLDGDYGYTF	TGCGCCAGCAGTCTCGACGGAGACTATGGCTACACCTTC
NA	NA	TRBV10-3	TRBJ2-7	CAISEDELASEQYF	TGTGCCATCAGTGAAGACGAACTAGCTAGCGAGCAGTACTTC
NA	TRBD2	TRBV7-7	TRBJ2-3	CASSSGTSDLDTQYF	TGTGCCAGCAGCTCCGGGACTAGCGACCTAGATACGCAGTATTTT
NA	NA	TRBV11-3	TRBJ1-1	CASSLGAGFTEAFF	TGTGCCAGCAGCTTAGGGGCGGGTTTCACTGAAGCTTTCTTT
NA	NA	TRBV10-3	TRBJ1-6	CAISAGARGGGNSPLHF	TGTGCCATCAGTGCGGGGGCCCGGGGGGGAGGAAATTCACCCCTCCACTTT
NA	NA	TRBV10-3	TRBJ2-1	CAIGSANEQFF	TGTGCCATCGGTAGCGCGAATGAGCAGTTCTTC
NA	TRBD2	TRBV7-9	TRBJ2-3	CASSLGLAGFTDTQYF	TGTGCCAGCAGCTTAGGGCTAGCGGGGTTTACAGATACGCAGTATTTT
NA	NA	TRBV30	TRBJ2-1	CAWNRDFRSYNEQFF	TGTGCCTGGAACCGGGACTTCAGGTCCTACAATGAGCAGTTCTTC
NA	NA	TRBV28	TRBJ1-1	CASSPNGVNTEAFF	TGTGCCAGCAGTCCAAACGGGGTGAACACTGAAGCTTTCTTT
few	NA	TRBV5-5	TRBJ1-4	CASSWIMDSNEKLFF	TGTGCCAGCAGCTGGATTATGGACAGTAATGAAAAACTGTTTTTT
NA	TRBD2	TRBV3-1/TRBV3-2	TRBJ2-7	CASSLYRTSGSYEQYF	TGTGCCAGCAGCCTCTACCGGACTAGCGGTTCCTACGAGCAGTACTTC
NA	TRBD1	TRBV5-6	TRBJ1-6	CASSRTGVSPLHF	TGTGCCAGCAGCCGGACAGGGGTCTCACCCCTCCACTTT
NA	NA	TRBV1	TRBJ2-1	CTSSRLTVRTSANEQFF	TGCACCAGCAGCCGTCTTACTGTCCGGACTAGCGCGAATGAGCAGTTCTTC
NA	NA	TRBV27	TRBJ2-7	CASSLYQGKWFYEQYF	TGTGCCAGCAGTTTATATCAGGGGAAGTGGTTCTACGAGCAGTACTTC
NA	TRBD2	TRBV4-1	TRBJ2-1	CASSQDAAGGRGNEQFF	TGCGCCAGCAGCCAAGACGCAGCGGGGGGGAGAGGTAATGAGCAGTTCTTC
NA	NA	TRBV11-3	TRBJ2-3	CASSSPGTPTDTQYF	TGTGCCAGCAGTTCACCCGGGACTCCCACAGATACGCAGTATTTT
NA	TRBD1	TRBV5-1	TRBJ2-1	CASRPTGTGYNEQFF	TGCGCCAGCAGGCCTACCGGGACAGGATACAATGAGCAGTTCTTC
NA	TRBD1	TRBV19	TRBJ1-1	CASRDRLNTEAFF	TGTGCCAGTAGGGACAGGTTGAACACTGAAGCTTTCTTT
NA	NA	TRBV14	TRBJ1-1	CASSLPEARMNTEAFF	TGTGCCAGCAGCCTCCCCGAGGCCCGGATGAACACTGAAGCTTTCTTT
NA	TRBD2	TRBV5-4	TRBJ2-1	CASSFASGRAINEQFF	TGTGCCAGCAGCTTCGCTAGCGGGAGGGCCATCAATGAGCAGTTCTTC
NA	NA	TRBV7-9	TRBJ1-6	CASSYGLNSPLHF	TGTGCCAGCAGCTACGGGTTGAATTCACCCCTCCACTTT
NA	TRBD1	TRBV28	TRBJ2-2	CASSTTTFRGMNTGELFF	TGTGCCAGCAGTACGACCACTTTCAGGGGGATGAACACCGGGGAGCTGTTTTTT
NA	NA	TRBV25-1	TRBJ2-5	CASSDPDSLGTQYF	TGTGCCAGCAGTGACCCGGACTCGTTGGGGACCCAGTACTTC
once	TRBD1	TRBV5-1	TRBJ2-5	CASSSTGTGDETQYF	TGCGCCAGCAGCTCCACCGGGACAGGGGACGAGACCCAGTACTTC
NA	TRBD1	TRBV12-3/TRBV12-4	TRBJ1-4	CASTAGTGPPLFF	TGTGCCAGCACCGCCGGGACAGGGCCGCCACTTTTTTTT
NA	TRBD1	TRBV5-8	TRBJ1-2	CASSLQGARGYTF	TGTGCCAGCAGTCTACAGGGGGCGAGGGGCTACACCTTC
NA	NA	TRBV12-3/TRBV12-4	TRBJ2-2	CASRPLRTGELFF	TGTGCCAGCAGGCCCCTGAGGACCGGGGAGCTGTTTTTT
NA	NA	TRBV9	TRBJ1-1	CASSVVGTLNTEAFF	TGTGCCAGCAGCGTAGTGGGGACATTGAACACTGAAGCTTTCTTT
NA	NA	TRBV28	TRBJ2-7	CASVDGQSAHEQYF	TGTGCCAGCGTGGACGGACAGTCTGCCCACGAGCAGTACTTC
NA	TRBD2	TRBV29-1	TRBJ2-3	CSVLTSRDTQYF	TGCAGCGTCCTGACTAGCAGGGATACGCAGTATTTT
NA	NA	TRBV19	TRBJ1-1	CASSISDTEAFF	TGTGCCAGTAGTATTTCGGACACTGAAGCTTTCTTT
NA	TRBD2	TRBV2	TRBJ2-3	CASGGGTDTQYF	TGTGCCAGCGGGGGGGGCACAGATACGCAGTATTTT
NA	TRBD2	TRBV4-1	TRBJ2-3	CASSHRGTSGITDTQYF	TGCGCCAGCAGCCATCGGGGGACTAGCGGGATCACAGATACGCAGTATTTT
NA	TRBD2	TRBV28	TRBJ2-1	CASSLSLAGVVDEQFF	TGTGCCAGCAGTTTATCACTAGCGGGGGTGGTGGATGAGCAGTTCTTC